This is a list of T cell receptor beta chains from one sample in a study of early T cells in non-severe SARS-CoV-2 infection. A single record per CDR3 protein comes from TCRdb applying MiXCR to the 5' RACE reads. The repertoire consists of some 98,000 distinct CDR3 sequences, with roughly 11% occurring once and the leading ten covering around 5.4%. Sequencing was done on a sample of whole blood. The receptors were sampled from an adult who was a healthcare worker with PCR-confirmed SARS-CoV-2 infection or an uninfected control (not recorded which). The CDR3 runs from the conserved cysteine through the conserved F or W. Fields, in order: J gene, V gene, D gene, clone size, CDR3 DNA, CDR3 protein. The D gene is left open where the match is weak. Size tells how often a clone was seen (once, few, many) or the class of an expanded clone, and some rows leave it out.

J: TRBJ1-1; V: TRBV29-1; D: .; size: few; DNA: TGCAGCGTCGCCAGGAACACTGAAGCTTTCTTT; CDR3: CSVARNTEAFF
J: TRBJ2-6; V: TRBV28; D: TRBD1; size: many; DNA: TGTGCCAGCAGCCCCGGGACAGCCTCCAACGTCCTGACTTTC; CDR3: CASSPGTASNVLTF
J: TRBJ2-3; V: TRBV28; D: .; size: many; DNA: TGTGCCAGCAGTTTATTAGGAATTGATACGCAGTATTTT; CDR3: CASSLLGIDTQYF
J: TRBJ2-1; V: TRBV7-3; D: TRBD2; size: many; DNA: TGTGCCAGCAGCTTATACGCCCAGCGGGGGGAGGATGAGCAGTTCTTC; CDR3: CASSLYAQRGEDEQFF
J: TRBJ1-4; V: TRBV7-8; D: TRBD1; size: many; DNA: TGTGCCAGCAGCAGGGGGCGTACTAATGAAAAACTGTTTTTT; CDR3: CASSRGRTNEKLFF
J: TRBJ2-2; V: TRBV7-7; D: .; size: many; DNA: TGTGCCAGCAGCTCATACAGGGACGGGGAGCTGTTTTTT; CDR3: CASSSYRDGELFF
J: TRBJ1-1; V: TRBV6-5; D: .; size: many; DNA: TGTGCCAGCAGCCCAGGGCGCAGGATGGCTGAAGCTTTCTTT; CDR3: CASSPGRRMAEAFF
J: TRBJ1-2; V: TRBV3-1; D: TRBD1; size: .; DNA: TGTGCCAGCAGCCAAGGGACAGGGGGCGTCTATGGCTACACCTTC; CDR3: CASSQGTGGVYGYTF
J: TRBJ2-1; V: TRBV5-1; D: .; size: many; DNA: TGCGCCAGCAGCTTTCCGGGATCCGGTAATGAGCAGTTCTTC; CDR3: CASSFPGSGNEQFF
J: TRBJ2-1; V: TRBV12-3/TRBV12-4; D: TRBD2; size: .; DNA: TGTGCCAGCAGTCCGTATAGCGGGCAGAGCTCCTACAATGAGCAGTTCTTC; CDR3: CASSPYSGQSSYNEQFF
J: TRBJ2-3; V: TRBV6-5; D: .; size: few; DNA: TGTGCCAGCCTTACAGGGTTTGGTACGCAGTATTTT; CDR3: CASLTGFGTQYF
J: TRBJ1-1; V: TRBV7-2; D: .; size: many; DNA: TGTGCCAGCAGCTTCTGGACGGCGAACACTGAAGCTTTCTTT; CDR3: CASSFWTANTEAFF
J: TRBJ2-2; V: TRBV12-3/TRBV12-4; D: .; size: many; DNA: TGTGCCAGCAGTTCGATGGCTAGCGCGAACACCGGGGAGCTGTTTTTT; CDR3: CASSSMASANTGELFF
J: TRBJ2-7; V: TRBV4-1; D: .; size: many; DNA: TGCGCCAGCAGCACCACAGGGTCCTACGAGCAGTACTTC; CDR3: CASSTTGSYEQYF
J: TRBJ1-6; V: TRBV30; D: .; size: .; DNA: TGTGCCTGGACCGAGCCCAATAATTCACCCCTCCACTTT; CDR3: CAWTEPNNSPLHF
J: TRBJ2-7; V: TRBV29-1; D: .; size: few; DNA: TGCAGCGTTGGAGGAGGGGGCGCATCGTACGAGCAGTACTTC; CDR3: CSVGGGGASYEQYF
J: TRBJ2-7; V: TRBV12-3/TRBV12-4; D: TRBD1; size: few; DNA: TGTGCCAGCAGAGGATCCGGGACAGGGAGGCACGAGCAGTACTTC; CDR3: CASRGSGTGRHEQYF
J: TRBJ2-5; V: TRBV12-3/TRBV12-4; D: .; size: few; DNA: TGTGCCAGCAGTTTAGATCCCCCGGGAGTGGAGACCCAGTACTTC; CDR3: CASSLDPPGVETQYF
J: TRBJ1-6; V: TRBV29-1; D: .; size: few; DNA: TGCAGCGTTGATGACGGGCCGGGTTCACCCCTCCACTTT; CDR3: CSVDDGPGSPLHF
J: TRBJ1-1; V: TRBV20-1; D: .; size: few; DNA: TGCAGTGCTAGAGGAGGGGGACGGACTGAAGCTTTCTTC; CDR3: CSARGGGRTEAFF
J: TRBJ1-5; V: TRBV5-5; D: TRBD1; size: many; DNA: TGTGCCAGCAGCTTGGGACAGGGGGATCAGCCCCAGCATTTT; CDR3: CASSLGQGDQPQHF
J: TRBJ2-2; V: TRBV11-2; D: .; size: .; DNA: TGTGCCAGCAGCTTATCAGGGAGGAACACCGGGGAGCTGTTTTTT; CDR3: CASSLSGRNTGELFF
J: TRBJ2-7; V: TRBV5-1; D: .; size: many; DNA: TGCGCCAGCAGCGCGCGTCAGGGCCCGGGGGAGCAGTACTTC; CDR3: CASSARQGPGEQYF
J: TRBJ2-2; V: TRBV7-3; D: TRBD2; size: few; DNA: TGTGCCAGCAGCCGTAAGGGAGGGGATAGCACCGGGGAGCTGTTTTTT; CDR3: CASSRKGGDSTGELFF
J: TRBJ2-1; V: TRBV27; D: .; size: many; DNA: TGTGCCAGCAGCCCGGACAGATCCTACAATGAGCAGTTCTTC; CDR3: CASSPDRSYNEQFF
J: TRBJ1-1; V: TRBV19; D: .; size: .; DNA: TGTGCCAGTAGTACAACCTCAGGAGCTGAAGCTTTCTTT; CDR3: CASSTTSGAEAFF
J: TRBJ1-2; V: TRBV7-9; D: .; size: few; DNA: TGTGCCAGCAGCTTACCAGGGAAACTTCGAGTTAACTATGGCTACACCTTC; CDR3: CASSLPGKLRVNYGYTF
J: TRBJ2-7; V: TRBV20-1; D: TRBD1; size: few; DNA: TGCAGTGCTACCCGACAGGGGAACTACGAGCAGTACTTC; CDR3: CSATRQGNYEQYF
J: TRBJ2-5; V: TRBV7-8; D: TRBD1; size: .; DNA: TGTGCCAGCAGCTCTAGGACAGGGGCTATGGAGACCCAGTACTTC; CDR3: CASSSRTGAMETQYF
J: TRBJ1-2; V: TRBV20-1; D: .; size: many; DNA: TGCAGTGCCCAGACGACGGCCAGCTATGGCTACACCTTC; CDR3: CSAQTTASYGYTF
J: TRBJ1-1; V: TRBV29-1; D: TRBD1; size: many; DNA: TGCAGCGTCTCGACAGGGACGAACACTGAAGCTTTCTTT; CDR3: CSVSTGTNTEAFF
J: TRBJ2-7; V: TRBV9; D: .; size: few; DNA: TGTGCCAGCAGCGTAGGAACCGGGATCGACGAGCAGTACTTC; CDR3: CASSVGTGIDEQYF
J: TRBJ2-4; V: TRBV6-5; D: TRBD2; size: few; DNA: TGTGCCAGCAGTCAATCTTTACCGGCGGGGGGGCCTCGGGACATTCAGTACTTC; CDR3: CASSQSLPAGGPRDIQYF
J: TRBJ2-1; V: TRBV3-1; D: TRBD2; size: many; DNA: TGTGCCAGTAAAGCGGGGCTGAACAATGAGCAGTTCTTC; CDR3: CASKAGLNNEQFF
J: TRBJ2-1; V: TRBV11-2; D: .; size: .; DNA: TGTGCCAGCAGCCTTCTTTGGTCGAGCTCCTACAATGAGCAGTTCTTC; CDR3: CASSLLWSSSYNEQFF
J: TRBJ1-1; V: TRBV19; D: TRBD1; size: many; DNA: TGTGCCAGTACCCCGGGACAGGGGAACACTGAAGCTTTCTTT; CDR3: CASTPGQGNTEAFF
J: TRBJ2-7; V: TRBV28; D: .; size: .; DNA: TGTGCCGGCAGCCCTGTATTAGGGCTCGAGCAGTACTTC; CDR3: CAGSPVLGLEQYF
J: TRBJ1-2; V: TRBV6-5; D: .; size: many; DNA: TGTGCCAGCAGTTCAACCGCCCGACAGGATTCCTATGGCTACACCTTC; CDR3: CASSSTARQDSYGYTF
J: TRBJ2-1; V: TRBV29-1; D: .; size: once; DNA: TGCAGCGTTGAAGGTAGGCTCCGGACAGAAAGCTCCTACAATGAGCAGTTCTTC; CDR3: CSVEGRLRTESSYNEQFF
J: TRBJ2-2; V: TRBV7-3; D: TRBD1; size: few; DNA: TGTGCCAGCAGCTTAGGAGGACAGGGTAGCACCGGGGAGCTGTTTTTT; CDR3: CASSLGGQGSTGELFF
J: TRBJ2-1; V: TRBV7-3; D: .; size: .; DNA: TGTGCCAGCAGCTTGGGCAGGGTCAATAACAATGAGCAGTTCTTC; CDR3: CASSLGRVNNNEQFF
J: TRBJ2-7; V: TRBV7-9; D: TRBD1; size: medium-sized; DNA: TGTGCCAGCAGCCGCCGACAGGGCACCCACGAGCAGTACTTC; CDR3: CASSRRQGTHEQYF
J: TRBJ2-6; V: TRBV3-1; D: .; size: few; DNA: TGTGCCAGCAGCCAAGTTGGCTCTGGGGCCAACGTCCTGACTTTC; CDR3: CASSQVGSGANVLTF
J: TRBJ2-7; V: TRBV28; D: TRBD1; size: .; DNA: TGTGCCAGCAGTTTTACCAGGGGGCCCTACGAGCAGTACTTC; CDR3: CASSFTRGPYEQYF
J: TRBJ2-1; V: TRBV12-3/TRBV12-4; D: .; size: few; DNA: TGTGCCGTCACCCGGTCCGGGTCCTACAATGAGCAGTTCTTC; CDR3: CAVTRSGSYNEQFF
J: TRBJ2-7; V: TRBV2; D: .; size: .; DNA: TGTGCCAGCAACATGGAGGGTAGGAGCTCCTACGAGCAGTACTTC; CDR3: CASNMEGRSSYEQYF
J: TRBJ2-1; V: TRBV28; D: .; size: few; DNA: TGTGCCAGCACTCCCACAGGGCAGGGGATTTACAATGAGCAGTTCTTC; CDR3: CASTPTGQGIYNEQFF
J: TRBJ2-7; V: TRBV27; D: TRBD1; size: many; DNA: TGTGCCAGCAGTTTACGACCCCAGGGGGCCTACGAGCAGTACTTC; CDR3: CASSLRPQGAYEQYF
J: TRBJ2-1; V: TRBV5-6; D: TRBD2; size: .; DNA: TGTGCCAGCAGACGGTTCTGGACTAGCGGGGCCTCCTACAATGAGCAGTTCTTC; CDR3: CASRRFWTSGASYNEQFF
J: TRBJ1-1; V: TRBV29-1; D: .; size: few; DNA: TGCAGCGCTGGACAGCCGAACACTGAAGCTTTCTTT; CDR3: CSAGQPNTEAFF
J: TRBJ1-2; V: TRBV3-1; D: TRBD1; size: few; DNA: TGTGCCAGCAGCCAACCCGGACAGGGGACTCGCTACACCTTC; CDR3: CASSQPGQGTRYTF
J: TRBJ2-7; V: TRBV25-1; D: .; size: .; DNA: TGTGCCAGCAGTGAATGGGTTGGTGAGCAGTACTTC; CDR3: CASSEWVGEQYF
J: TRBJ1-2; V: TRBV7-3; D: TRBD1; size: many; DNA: TGTGCCAGCAGCCTCCGGGGGACAGAAAATGGCTACACCTTC; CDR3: CASSLRGTENGYTF
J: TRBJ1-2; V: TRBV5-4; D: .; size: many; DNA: TGTGCCAGCAGCCCAGACAGTAACTATGGCTACACCTTC; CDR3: CASSPDSNYGYTF
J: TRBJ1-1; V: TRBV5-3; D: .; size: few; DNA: TGTGCCAGAAGCCCGGACGGACCCACTGAAGCTTTCTTT; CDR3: CARSPDGPTEAFF
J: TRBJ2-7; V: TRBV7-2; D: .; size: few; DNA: TGTGCCAGCGGGGGGAGCTCCTACGAGCAGTACTTC; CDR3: CASGGSSYEQYF
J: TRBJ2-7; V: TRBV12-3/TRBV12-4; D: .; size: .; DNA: TGTGCCAGCACCACAGAGGGAGAGCAGTACTTC; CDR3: CASTTEGEQYF